These 22 T cell receptor beta chains came from one sample sequenced in a study of T-cell memory formation after mild COVID-19. TCRdb used MiXCR to reprocess the 5' RACE reads, holding one entry per CDR3 protein. The sample has 350,000 to 450,000 distinct CDR3 sequences, around 24% seen once. Sequenced input: PBMCs or a T cell subset sorted from them (not recorded which). All receptors come from an adult woman who had mild COVID-19 (a few samples of this study predate the infection). Cell type and time point are not known.

This clonotype was counted a few times. The V gene is TRBV12-3 or TRBV12-4, the J gene TRBJ1-4; 7 bases are a match to TRBD1. The CDR3 has 15 amino acids. The V gene end was trimmed by 6 bases and the J gene end by 8 bases; junction bases not matched to a gene: 12. The CDR3 sequence: CASRSGQAAREKLFF. The CDR3 DNA is TGTGCCAGCAGATCTGGACAGGCAGCAAGGGAAAAACTGTTTTTT.

This clonotype has more than one count but fewer than ten. The chain joins TRBV25-1 to TRBJ2-3; TRBD1 might be the D (5 bases). This CDR3 comprises 16 residues. V was clipped by 2 bases and J by 7 bases, with 19 bases between them. The germline V gene encodes CDR1 MGHDK and CDR2 SYGVNS. CDR3 DNA: TGTGCCAGCAGTGAAACCGACAGCCAGCGACCTTATACGCAGTATTTT. It translates to CASSETDSQRPYTQYF.

This clonotype was picked up a small number of times. The chain combines TRBV4-1 with TRBJ2-1; D possibly uses TRBD1 or TRBD2 (6 bases each). V gave up 0 bases and J gave up 9 bases, with 18 bases separating them. Germline V CDR1 and CDR2: MGHRA, YSYEKL. This CDR3 spans 16 amino acids. The CDR3 here is CASSQEGGGLSGEQFF. The CDR3 DNA is TGCGCCAGCAGCCAAGAAGGGGGAGGCTTGTCGGGTGAGCAGTTCTTC.

This chain joins TRBV9 and TRBJ1-2; 7 bases agree with TRBD1. V trimming: 2 bases; J trimming: 10 bases; junction bases outside the gene matches: 2. The CDR3 covers 11 residues. Germline CDR1 SGDLS, CDR2 YYNGEE. The CDR3 here is CASSVTGVYTF. CDR3 nucleotide sequence: TGTGCCAGCAGCGTTACAGGGGTCTACACCTTC.

This chain connects TRBV10-3 to TRBJ2-1, with D possibly being TRBD1 (5 bases). The CDR3 is made up of 14 amino acids. V lost 9 bases, J lost 4 bases, and 16 bases lay in between. CDR1 is ENHRY and CDR2 is SYGVKD in the germline V gene. DNA of the CDR3: TGTGCCATATCGGTGGGGCGTGATTACAATGAGCAGTTCTTC. The encoded protein is CAISVGRDYNEQFF.

A few counts support this clonotype. The rearrangement links TRBV4-1 to TRBJ2-6; the match to TRBD1 covers 9 bases. V shed 4 bases, J shed 4 bases, and the junction held 11 bases outside the gene matches. There are 18 residues in the CDR3. The V gene's germline CDR1 is MGHRA and CDR2 YSYEKL. The CDR3 bases are TGCGCCAGCAGCCTTAGGGGGACAGGGTTATCCGGGGCCAACGTCCTGACTTTC. Its protein product is CASSLRGTGLSGANVLTF.

The chain joins TRBV7-8 to TRBJ1-2; 9 bases line up with TRBD1. V was pared by 5 bases and J by 3 bases, with 7 bases of the junction left unmatched. Germline V lookup: CDR1 SGHVS, CDR2 FQNEAQ. This CDR3 has 15 residues. The CDR3 nucleotides are TGTGCCAGCAGCCAGTACAGGGGGCCCGACTATGGCTACACCTTC. Translating it yields CASSQYRGPDYGYTF.

In its sample, this clonotype was seen a few times. The chain is built from TRBV7-9 and TRBJ2-1; 8 bases map to TRBD2. CDR3 length equals 11 residues. Germline CDR1 reads SEHNR; CDR2 reads FQNEAQ (reference sequence). J was trimmed by 13 bases and V by 5 bases; bases with no gene match: 4. CDR3: CASSTGLDQFF. CDR3 nucleotides: TGTGCCAGCAGCACGGGACTAGATCAGTTCTTC.

The chain links TRBV13 to TRBJ2-7, with D perhaps TRBD1 (6 bases). This CDR3 is built from 15 residues. V dropped 4 bases and J dropped 2 bases, with 15 bases sitting between them. Germline lookup yields CDR1 PRHDT and CDR2 FYEKMQ (reference sequence). CDR3 sequence: CASSSRRTATYEQYF. Written as DNA, the CDR3 is TGTGCCAGCAGCTCCCGCCGGACAGCAACCTACGAGCAGTACTTC.

The chain joins TRBV4-3 to TRBJ2-7; 11 bases map to TRBD1. The junction had 4 bases not matched to a gene; V was cut back by 0 bases and J by 3 bases. Germline V gene lookup returns CDR1 LGHNA and CDR2 YSLEER. This CDR3 is 16 amino acids long. As DNA, the CDR3 is TGCGCCAGCAGCCAAGATGGGGGGACAGGGGGCTACGAGCAGTACTTC. Amino acid sequence: CASSQDGGTGGYEQYF.

The rearrangement uses TRBV20-1 and TRBJ2-7; TRBD2 might be the D (6 bases). V gave up 1 base and J gave up 6 bases, with 13 bases separating them. This CDR3 has 13 residues. Germline CDR1 reads DFQATT; CDR2 reads SNEGSKA (reference sequence). CDR3 sequence: CSARVPAGLEQYF. CDR3 sequence (DNA): TGCAGTGCTAGAGTTCCAGCGGGCCTCGAGCAGTACTTC.

CDR3 loop: CASSLGDRGSPTEAFF. The CDR3 region has the DNA TGCGCCAGCAGCTTGGGGGACAGGGGGTCGCCCACTGAAGCTTTCTTT. This rearrangement joins TRBV5-1 to TRBJ1-1; 11 bases line up with TRBD1. Germline CDR1 is SGHRS and CDR2 is YFSETQ. CDR3 length: 16 residues. With V trimmed by 0 bases and J by 4 bases, 5 bases remained unmatched.

This clonotype was observed a few times. CDR3 nucleotide sequence: TGCAGCGTTGAAGTCCCGGCAGATCAATTTAATTACGAGCAGTACTTC. Protein product: CSVEVPADQFNYEQYF. V usage is TRBV29-1 and J usage is TRBJ2-7; no definite D call. CDR3 length equals 16 residues. Germline V lookup: CDR1 SQVTM, CDR2 ANQGSEA. The V end lost 1 base, the J end lost 4 bases, and 20 bases lay between the germline ends.

This clonotype was counted only a few times. The chain recombines TRBV5-1 with TRBJ2-2, with 7 bases that match TRBD1. Germline values: CDR1 SGHRS, CDR2 YFSETQ. Germline trimming cut 5 bases from V and 4 bases from J; bases unmatched to any gene: 8. The CDR3 is made up of 15 amino acids. CDR3 sequence: CASSSGGSGTGELFF. The CDR3 DNA is TGCGCCAGCAGTTCAGGGGGTTCTGGCACCGGGGAGCTGTTTTTT.

The chain links TRBV2 to TRBJ2-2; 9 bases are shared with TRBD2. The CDR3 is 16 amino acids. V was pared by 4 bases and J by 5 bases, with 8 bases of the junction left unmatched. Germline lookup yields CDR1 SNHLY and CDR2 FYNNEI. Written as DNA, the CDR3 is TGTGCCAGCAGTGTGAGGCTAGCGGGGCATACCGGGGAGCTGTTTTTT. It encodes CASSVRLAGHTGELFF.

The chain joins TRBV5-1 to TRBJ2-5, with a possible D match to TRBD2 (5 bases). Germline CDR1 SGHRS, CDR2 YFSETQ. Trimming removed 0 bases at V and 9 bases at J, with 15 bases between. This CDR3 comprises 14 residues. The CDR3 DNA reads as TGCGCCAGCAGCTTGGATGCCCCGTGGGAGCCCCAGTACTTC. Its protein is CASSLDAPWEPQYF.

This clonotype occurred a few times. The J gene is TRBJ1-5, the V gene TRBV29-1; tentatively, D is TRBD1 (5 bases). Trimming removed 5 bases at V and 4 bases at J, with 12 bases between. The CDR3 covers 13 residues. The germline CDR1 and CDR2 sequences are SQVTM and ANQGSEA. The CDR3 region is CSVWDGKNQPQHF. CDR3 bases: TGCAGCGTTTGGGACGGCAAAAATCAGCCCCAGCATTTT.

The chain couples TRBV20-1 to TRBJ2-3, with 12 bases matching TRBD2. With V trimmed by 3 bases and J by 6 bases, 4 bases remained unmatched. Germline V gives CDR1 DFQATT, CDR2 SNEGSKA (reference sequence). The CDR3 consists of 14 residues. The CDR3 DNA is TGCAGTGCTAGCCATACTAGCGGGGGGGATACGCAGTATTTT. This gives the protein CSASHTSGGDTQYF.

The chain combines TRBV18 with TRBJ1-6; TRBD1 matches at 7 bases. V was clipped by 2 bases and J by 9 bases; unmatched bases: 19. The CDR3 spans 19 residues. The germline gives CDR1 KGHSH, CDR2 LQKENI. CDR3 protein: CASSPVRPGTETKGSPLHF. In DNA, the CDR3 is TGTGCCAGCTCACCAGTCCGACCCGGGACAGAGACGAAGGGTTCACCCCTCCACTTT.

The chain carries TRBV7-9 and TRBJ2-1, with 15 bases lining up with TRBD2. The trim removed 4 bases at V and 5 bases at J, leaving 9 bases unmatched. Germline V lookup: CDR1 SEHNR, CDR2 FQNEAQ (reference sequence). The CDR3 is 18 residues long. The CDR3: CASSYVGLAGGPHNEQFF. Here the CDR3 DNA reads TGTGCCAGCAGCTACGTAGGACTAGCGGGAGGGCCACACAATGAGCAGTTCTTC.

This clonotype was detected many times. The V call is TRBV27, the J call TRBJ2-1; possibly TRBD1 for D (7 bases). The germline gives CDR1 MNHEY, CDR2 SMNVEV (reference sequence). The V gene lost 10 bases and the J gene lost 4 bases, with 20 bases spanning the gap. The CDR3 consists of 15 residues. CDR3 region: CATQREAGGYNEQFF. For the CDR3, the DNA is TGTGCCACCCAGAGGGAGGCAGGGGGATACAATGAGCAGTTCTTC.

This clonotype was seen a few times. The chain uses TRBV6-6 and TRBJ1-3; 10 bases line up with TRBD1. The V gene's germline CDR1 is MNHNY and CDR2 SVGAGI (reference sequence). Germline trimming cut 6 bases from V and 4 bases from J; bases unmatched to any gene: 3. The CDR3 length is 14 residues. This CDR3 is CASSDRGQGNTIYF. The CDR3 nucleotides read TGTGCCAGCAGCGACAGGGGGCAAGGAAACACCATATATTTT.